The T cell receptor beta chain under discussion was sequenced for a study of shared clonotypes between healthy human individuals. Findings and caveats of the study: Relative to their counterparts shared across all four donors, non-shared clonotypes exhibited diminished generation probabilities.

In the naive CD8 group, cells lacked CD45RO and were positively selected for CCR7, so terminally differentiated effector memory CD45RA+ cells were left out. Only Caucasian adults living in Nashville, Tennessee served as donors. Worth noting for this clone: Its antigen is not known. Different DNA sequences within this sample yield the same CDR3.

The ends were cut back, 4 bases at V and 0 bases at J, with 7 bases in the middle. Germline V gene data show CDR1 as SNHLY and CDR2 as FYNNEI. The CDR3 is 13 amino acids. Produced via immunoSEQ multiplex PCR; TCRdb's table is partial and in-frame only. The table has around 2,000,000 clones, less than 95% seen once. This chain joins TRBV2 and TRBJ2-7; D is possibly TRBD2 (6 bases). The source material was naive CD8+ T cells sorted from blood. This sequence was found in a man between 18 and 35 years old in good health. The CDR3 reads CASSAGSSYEQYF. The CDR3 DNA sequence: TGTGCCAGCAGTGCCGGGAGCTCCTACGAGCAGTACTTC.